A single sample gave rise to the 6 T cell receptor beta chains below, sequenced in a study of neoadjuvant anti-PD-1 for oral cavity cancer. The assay was immunoSEQ multiplex PCR, and TCRdb's table has in-frame clones only and misses some. Among roughly 16,000 clones listed, about three fifths were seen once. The starting material was PBMCs, obtained before nivolumab (anti-PD-1) treatment. The receptors were gathered from a person aged 35-79 years with oral cavity squamous cell carcinoma.

The rearrangement joins TRBV9 to TRBJ2-7; TRBD1 agrees at 9 bases. Germline trimming cut 0 bases from V and 2 bases from J; bases unmatched to any gene: 3. CDR3 size: 15 residues. In germline, CDR1 is SGDLS, CDR2 YYNGEE. CDR3 residues: CASSVGGQGTYEQYF. The DNA for the CDR3 is TGTGCCAGCAGCGTAGGGGGACAGGGTACCTACGAGCAGTACTTC. Full variable domain (missing parts from reference TRBV9 and TRBJ2-7): DSGVTQTPKHLITATGQRVTLRCSPRSGDLSVYWYQQSLDQGLQFLIQYYNGEERAKGNILERFSAQQFPDLHSELNLSSLELGDSALYFCASSVGGQGTYEQYFGPGTRLTVT.

The V gene is TRBV2, the J gene TRBJ2-1, with D perhaps TRBD2 (6 bases). CDR1 and CDR2 (germline): SNHLY, FYNNEI. This CDR3 is built from 15 residues. The V gene lost 6 bases and the J gene lost 5 bases, with 17 bases spanning the gap. In DNA, the CDR3 is TGTGCCAGCAGAAAGAGTAGCGGAGAGCACAATGAGCAGTTCTTC. Its protein product is CASRKSSGEHNEQFF. Drawing the rest from reference TRBV2 and TRBJ2-1, the complete variable domain is EPEVTQTPSHQVTQMGQEVILRCVPISNHLYFYWYRQILGQKVEFLVSFYNNEISEKSEIFDDQFSVERPDGSNFTLKIRSTKLEDSAMYFCASRKSSGEHNEQFFGPGTRLTVL.

This clone was observed once. The chain links TRBV11-3 to TRBJ2-1; no reliable D call. CDR3 length equals 13 residues. The V and J ends lost 0 bases and 7 bases respectively, with 7 bases between them. CDR1 is SGHNT, CDR2 YENEEA, per germline. The CDR3 sequence is CASSLDPFNEQFF. The CDR3 DNA sequence: TGTGCCAGCAGCTTAGACCCTTTTAATGAGCAGTTCTTC.

This chain uses TRBV9 with TRBJ2-7, with D possibly TRBD2 on 5 matching bases. This CDR3 is 13 amino acids long. The germline V and J ends were trimmed by 3 bases and 2 bases, with 9 bases remaining between them. Germline CDR1 SGDLS, CDR2 YYNGEE. The CDR3 sequence is CASSEDGAYEQYF. The CDR3 nucleotides are TGTGCCAGCAGCGAAGACGGGGCCTACGAGCAGTACTTC. Together with reference TRBV9 and TRBJ2-7, the CDR3 gives the full variable domain: DSGVTQTPKHLITATGQRVTLRCSPRSGDLSVYWYQQSLDQGLQFLIQYYNGEERAKGNILERFSAQQFPDLHSELNLSSLELGDSALYFCASSEDGAYEQYFGPGTRLTVT.

The V gene is TRBV5-1, the J gene TRBJ1-2; 7 nucleotides match TRBD1. Germline V lookup: CDR1 SGHRS, CDR2 YFSETQ. V lost 4 bases, J lost 4 bases, and 4 bases stayed unmatched. The CDR3 sequence is 13 residues long. CDR3 in amino acids: CASSQGTAYGYTF. For the CDR3, the DNA is TGCGCCAGCAGCCAGGGGACAGCCTATGGCTACACCTTC.

The chain couples TRBV7-9 to TRBJ2-1, with D hard to call. CDR3 size: 12 residues. V was trimmed by 4 bases and J by 7 bases, leaving 8 bases between them. Germline V gene lookup returns CDR1 SEHNR and CDR2 FQNEAQ (reference sequence). CDR3 loop: CASSSRWNEQFF. CDR3 nucleotides: TGTGCCAGCAGCTCACGTTGGAATGAGCAGTTCTTC.